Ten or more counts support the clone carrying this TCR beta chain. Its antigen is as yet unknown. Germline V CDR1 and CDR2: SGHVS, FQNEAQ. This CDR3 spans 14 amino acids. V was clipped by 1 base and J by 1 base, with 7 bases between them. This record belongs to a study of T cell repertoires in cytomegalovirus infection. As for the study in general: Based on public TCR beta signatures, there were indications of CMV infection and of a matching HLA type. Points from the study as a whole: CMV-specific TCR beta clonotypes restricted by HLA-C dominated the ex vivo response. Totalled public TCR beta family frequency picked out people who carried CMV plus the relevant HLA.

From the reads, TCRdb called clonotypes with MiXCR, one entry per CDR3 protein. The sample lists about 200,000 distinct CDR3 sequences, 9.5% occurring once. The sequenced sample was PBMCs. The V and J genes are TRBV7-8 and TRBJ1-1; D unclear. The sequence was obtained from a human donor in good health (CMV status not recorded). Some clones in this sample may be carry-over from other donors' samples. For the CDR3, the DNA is TGTGCCAGCAGCTTAGGGGTCGAGAACACTGAAGCTTTCTTT. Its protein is CASSLGVENTEAFF.